These T cell receptor beta chains were read from a single sample in a study of T cells in Graves' hyperthyroidism and ophthalmopathy. TCRdb independently ran MiXCR on the multiplex PCR reads; one entry per CDR3 protein. The table includes about 560,000 distinct CDR3 sequences, over 15% detected once. Material for sequencing was blood. The origin of the receptors is a woman aged 18-29 years with Graves' hyperthyroidism. CDR3s leave out the opening cysteine and the closing phenylalanine or tryptophan.

v_call	cdr3_aa
TRBV2	ASGTGRSNNEQF
TRBV7-2	ASKAHEPSWGTQY
TRBV7-8	ASSSGRGLETEAF
TRBV19	ASTDRADYGYT
TRBV13	ASSLGSGGDSNQPQH
TRBV27	ASRGATFTGELF
TRBV27	ASSPRTGGEVQY
TRBV6-2/TRBV6-3	ASSYAGHNDPYEQY
TRBV20-1	SARDLRAKVLHEPY
TRBV6-2/TRBV6-3	ASSYPKLGTERHNEQF
TRBV13	ASSLGRRPTGELF
TRBV7-6	ASSLVGYSAPLH
TRBV6-1	ASSAVTGSDTEAF
TRBV10-2	ASKPRDRGPDKTYEQY
TRBV7-8	ASSSSLNPTYQETQY
TRBV6-5	AGSWTSGAYEQY
TRBV6-1	ASSRSMGFGYT
TRBV5-5	ASSLGPGNTGELF
TRBV6-1	ASSEGRTSNQPQH
TRBV7-2	ASSLSPHARYNSPLH
TRBV12-3/TRBV12-4	ASSSLDESYEQY
TRBV7-9	ASRGTAFGDTQY
TRBV14	ASRPSGGKYEQY
TRBV6-1	ASSPSVLAGNYEQY
TRBV5-1	ASSLALAGGSQETQY
TRBV6-1	ASSDSTPGRTQY
TRBV29-1	SVEATGVWTEAF
TRBV5-6	ASSQRRVYQETQY
TRBV12-3/TRBV12-4	ASTLKMVGLGSYEQY
TRBV6-6	ASSYSRNTEAF
TRBV11-2	ASSLAPDNEAF
TRBV5-4	ASSLGWGPAETQY
TRBV5-1	ASSLDGWANTGELF
TRBV20-1	SARDIRATNTEAF